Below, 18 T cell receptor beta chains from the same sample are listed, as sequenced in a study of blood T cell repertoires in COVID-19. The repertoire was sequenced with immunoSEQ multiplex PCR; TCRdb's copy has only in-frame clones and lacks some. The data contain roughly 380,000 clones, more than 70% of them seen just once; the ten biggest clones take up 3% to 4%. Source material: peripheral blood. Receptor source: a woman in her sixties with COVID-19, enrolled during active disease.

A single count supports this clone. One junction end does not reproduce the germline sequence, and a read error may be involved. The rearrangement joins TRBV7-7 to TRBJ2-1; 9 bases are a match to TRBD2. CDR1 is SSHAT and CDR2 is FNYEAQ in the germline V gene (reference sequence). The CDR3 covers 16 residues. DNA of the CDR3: TGTGCTAGCAGCCCGCCTGGGAGCGGGGGGATGAGTGAGCAGTTCTTC. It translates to CASSPPGSGGMSEQFF.

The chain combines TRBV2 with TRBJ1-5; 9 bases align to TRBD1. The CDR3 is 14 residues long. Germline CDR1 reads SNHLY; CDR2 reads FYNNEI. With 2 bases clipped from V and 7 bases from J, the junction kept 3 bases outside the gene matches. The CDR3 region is CASSETTGGQPQHF. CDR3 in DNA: TGTGCCAGCAGTGAAACGACAGGGGGGCAGCCCCAGCATTTT.

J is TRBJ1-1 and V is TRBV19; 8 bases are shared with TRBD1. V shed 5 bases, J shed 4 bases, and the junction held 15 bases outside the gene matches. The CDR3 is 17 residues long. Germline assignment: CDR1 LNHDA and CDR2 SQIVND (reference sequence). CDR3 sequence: CASSPTPGGLGSTEAFF. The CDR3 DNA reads TGTGCCAGTAGTCCCACCCCAGGGGGCTTGGGGAGCACTGAAGCTTTCTTT. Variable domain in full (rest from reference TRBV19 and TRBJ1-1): DGGITQSPKYLFRKEGQNVTLSCEQNLNHDAMYWYRQDPGQGLRLIYYSQIVNDFQKGDIAEGYSVSREKKESFPLTVTSAQKNPTAFYLCASSPTPGGLGSTEAFFGQGTRLTVV.

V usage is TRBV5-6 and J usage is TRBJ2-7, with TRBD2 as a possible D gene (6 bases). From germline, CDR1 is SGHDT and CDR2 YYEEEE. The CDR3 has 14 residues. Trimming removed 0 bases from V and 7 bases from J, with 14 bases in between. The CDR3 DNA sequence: TGTGCCAGCAGCTTGGCCGGGTGGGGGGATGAGCAGTACTTC. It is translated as CASSLAGWGDEQYF. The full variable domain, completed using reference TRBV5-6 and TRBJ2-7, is DAGVTQSPTHLIKTRGQQVTLRCSPKSGHDTVSWYQQALGQGPQFIFQYYEEEERQRGNFPDRFSGHQFPNYSSELNVNALLLGDSALYLCASSLAGWGDEQYFGPGTRLTVT.

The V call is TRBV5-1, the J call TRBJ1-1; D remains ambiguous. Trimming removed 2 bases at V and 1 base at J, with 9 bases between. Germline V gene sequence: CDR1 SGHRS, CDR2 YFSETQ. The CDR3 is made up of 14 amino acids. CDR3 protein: CASSFTVRNTEAFF. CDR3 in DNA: TGCGCCAGCAGCTTCACGGTGAGGAACACTGAAGCTTTCTTT. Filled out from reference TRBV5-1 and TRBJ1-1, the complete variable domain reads KAGVTQTPRYLIKTRGQQVTLSCSPISGHRSVSWYQQTPGQGLQFLFEYFSETQRNKGNFPGRFSGRQFSNSRSEMNVSTLELGDSALYLCASSFTVRNTEAFFGQGTRLTVV.

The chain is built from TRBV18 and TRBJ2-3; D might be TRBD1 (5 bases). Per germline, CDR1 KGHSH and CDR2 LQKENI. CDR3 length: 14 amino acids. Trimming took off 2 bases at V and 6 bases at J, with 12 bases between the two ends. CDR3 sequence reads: CASSPGQGMDTQYF. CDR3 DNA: TGTGCCAGCTCACCAGGGCAGGGTATGGATACGCAGTATTTT.

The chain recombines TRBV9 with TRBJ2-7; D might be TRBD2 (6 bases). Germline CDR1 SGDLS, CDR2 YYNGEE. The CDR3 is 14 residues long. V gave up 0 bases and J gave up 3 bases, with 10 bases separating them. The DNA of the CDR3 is TGTGCCAGCAGCGTAGCAGTGGGGGGCTACGAGCAGTACTTC. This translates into CASSVAVGGYEQYF.

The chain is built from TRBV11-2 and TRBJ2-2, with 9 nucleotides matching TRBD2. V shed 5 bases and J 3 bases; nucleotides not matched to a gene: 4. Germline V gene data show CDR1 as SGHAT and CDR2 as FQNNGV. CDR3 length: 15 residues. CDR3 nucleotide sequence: TGTGCCAGCAGCACGACTAGCGGCTACACCGGGGAGCTGTTTTTT. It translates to CASSTTSGYTGELFF.

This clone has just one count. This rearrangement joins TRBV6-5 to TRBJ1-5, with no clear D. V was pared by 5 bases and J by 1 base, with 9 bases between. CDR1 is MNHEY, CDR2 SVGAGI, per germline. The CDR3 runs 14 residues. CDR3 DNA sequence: TGTGCCAGCAGTCGGGAGGAGAGCAATCAGCCCCAGCATTTT. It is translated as CASSREESNQPQHF.

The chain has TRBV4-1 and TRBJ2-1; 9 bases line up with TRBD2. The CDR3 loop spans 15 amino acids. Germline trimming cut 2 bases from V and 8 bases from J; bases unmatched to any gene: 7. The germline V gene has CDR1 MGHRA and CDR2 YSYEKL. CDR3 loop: CASSQLLLAGYEQFF. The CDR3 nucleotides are TGCGCCAGCAGCCAACTTCTTCTAGCGGGGTATGAGCAGTTCTTC.

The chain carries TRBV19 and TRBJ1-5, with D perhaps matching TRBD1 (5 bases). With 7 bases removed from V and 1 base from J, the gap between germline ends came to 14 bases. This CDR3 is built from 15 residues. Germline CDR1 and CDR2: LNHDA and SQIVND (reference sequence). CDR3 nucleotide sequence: TGTGCCAGTATGCGACAGAAAGGGAGCAATCAGCCCCAGCATTTT. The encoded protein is CASMRQKGSNQPQHF.

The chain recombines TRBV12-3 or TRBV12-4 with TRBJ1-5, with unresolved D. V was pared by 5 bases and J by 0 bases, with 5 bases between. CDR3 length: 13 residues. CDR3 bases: TGTGCCAGCAGTACTGGTAGCAATCAGCCCCAGCATTTT. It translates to CASSTGSNQPQHF.

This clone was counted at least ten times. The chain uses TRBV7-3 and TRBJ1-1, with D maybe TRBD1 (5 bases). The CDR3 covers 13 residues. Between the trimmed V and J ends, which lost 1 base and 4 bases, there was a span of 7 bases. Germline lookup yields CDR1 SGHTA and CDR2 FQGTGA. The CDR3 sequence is CASSLNGATEAFF. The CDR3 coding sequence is TGTGCCAGCAGCTTAAATGGGGCCACTGAAGCTTTCTTT.

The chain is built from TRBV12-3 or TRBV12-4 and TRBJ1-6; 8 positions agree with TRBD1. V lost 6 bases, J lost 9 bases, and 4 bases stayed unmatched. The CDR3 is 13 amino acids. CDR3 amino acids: CASSQDRASPLHF. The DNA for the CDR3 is TGTGCCAGCAGCCAGGACAGGGCTTCACCCCTCCACTTT.

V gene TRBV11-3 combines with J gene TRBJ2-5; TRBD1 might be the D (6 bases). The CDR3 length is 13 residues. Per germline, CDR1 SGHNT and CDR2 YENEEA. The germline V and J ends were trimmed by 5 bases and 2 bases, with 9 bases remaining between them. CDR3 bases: TGTGCCAGCAGCCGAGGGGGTCAAGAGACCCAGTACTTC. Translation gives CASSRGGQETQYF.

The CDR3 nucleotides read TGCAGTGCTAGTTTCCGGGACAGGGCTACCTACGAGCAGTACTTC. It specifies CSASFRDRATYEQYF. The chain is built from TRBV20-1 and TRBJ2-7; 9 bases fit TRBD1. The J segment lost 2 bases and the V segment lost 3 bases, leaving 8 bases of the junction unmatched. The germline V gene has CDR1 DFQATT and CDR2 SNEGSKA (reference sequence). The CDR3 covers 15 residues.

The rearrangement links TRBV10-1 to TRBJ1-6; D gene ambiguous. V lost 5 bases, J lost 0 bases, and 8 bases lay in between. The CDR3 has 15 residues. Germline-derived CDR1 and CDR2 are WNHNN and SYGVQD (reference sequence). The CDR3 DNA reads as TGCGCCAGCAGTCCCGGGAACTCCTATAATTCACCCCTCCACTTT. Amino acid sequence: CASSPGNSYNSPLHF.

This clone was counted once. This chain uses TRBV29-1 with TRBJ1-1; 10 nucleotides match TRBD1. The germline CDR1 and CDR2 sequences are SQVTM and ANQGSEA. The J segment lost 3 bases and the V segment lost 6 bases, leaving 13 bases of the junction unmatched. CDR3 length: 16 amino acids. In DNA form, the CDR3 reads TGCAGCGTACTCCCGGGACAGGGGACGAGTTACACTGAAGCTTTCTTT. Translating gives CSVLPGQGTSYTEAFF. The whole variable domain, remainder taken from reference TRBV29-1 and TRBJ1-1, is SAVISQKPSRDICQRGTSLTIQCQVDSQVTMMFWYRQQPGQSLTLIATANQGSEATYESGFVIDKFPISRPNLTFSTLTVSNMSPEDSSIYLCSVLPGQGTSYTEAFFGQGTRLTVV.